The 14 T cell receptor beta chains listed next were all sequenced from one sample in a study of CD8 T cells in ankylosing spondylitis. TCRdb reprocessed the 5' RACE reads with MiXCR, giving one entry per CDR3 protein. The table has approximately 140,000 distinct CDR3 sequences, roughly 8.3% seen once; the top ten hold approximately 7%. Sequencing was carried out using synovial fluid, either unsorted or a sorted T cell fraction (not recorded which). All receptors derive from a male donor with ankylosing spondylitis.

Many counts were recorded for this clonotype. The gene calls are TRBV11-2 and TRBJ2-1, with TRBD2 matching 12 bases. The CDR3 extends over 17 amino acids. CDR1 is SGHAT, CDR2 FQNNGV, per germline. Trimming at V came to 1 base and at J to 4 bases, leaving 5 bases not matched to a gene. This chain's CDR3 is CASSLGQLAGGYNEQFF. CDR3 DNA: TGTGCCAGCAGCTTAGGGCAGCTAGCGGGAGGGTACAATGAGCAGTTCTTC.

This clonotype has more than one count but fewer than ten. The gene calls are TRBV10-3 and TRBJ1-2, with a tentative D call TRBD1 (5 bases). CDR1 and CDR2 from the germline V gene are ENHRY and SYGVKD. Trimming removed 4 bases at V and 8 bases at J, with 14 bases between. The CDR3 has 13 amino acids. This CDR3 is CAISVEQEDGYTF. The CDR3 nucleotides read TGTGCCATCAGTGTGGAACAGGAAGACGGCTACACCTTC.

V gene TRBV7-2 combines with J gene TRBJ1-1, with TRBD1 as a possible D gene (5 bases). Germline CDR1 SGHTA, CDR2 FQGNSA. Trimming left V 0 bases short and J 4 bases short, with 12 bases between. This CDR3 spans 15 amino acids. CDR3 amino acids: CASSLAGGGITEAFF. CDR3 DNA: TGTGCCAGCAGCTTAGCGGGGGGAGGAATCACTGAAGCTTTCTTT.

This clonotype was found many times. The chain recombines TRBV4-3 with TRBJ2-3; 9 positions agree with TRBD2. The junction had 5 bases not matched to a gene; V was cut back by 1 base and J by 6 bases. CDR1 is LGHNA and CDR2 is YSLEER in the germline V gene. The CDR3 runs to 15 residues. CDR3 sequence reads: CASSQVGLARDTQYF. The CDR3 DNA reads as TGCGCCAGCAGCCAAGTGGGACTAGCTAGGGATACGCAGTATTTT.

This clonotype has more than one count but fewer than ten. The CDR3 nucleotides are TGCAGTGCTCCTAAAGTACCGGGACCGATTAACTATGGCTACACCTTC. It yields the protein CSAPKVPGPINYGYTF. The gene calls are TRBV20-1 and TRBJ1-2, with D maybe TRBD1 (5 bases). Germline V gene sequence: CDR1 DFQATT, CDR2 SNEGSKA (reference sequence). Trimming stripped 5 bases from V and 1 base from J, with 20 bases between. The CDR3 totals 16 residues.

A few counts support this clonotype. The chain employs TRBV3-1 and TRBJ1-5, with D possibly being TRBD1 (6 bases). CDR1 is LGHDT and CDR2 is YNNKEL in the germline V gene (reference sequence). The CDR3 totals 13 residues. V shed 4 bases and J shed 6 bases, with 10 bases lying between them. The DNA for the CDR3 is TGTGCCAGCAGCCCCGGACAGTTTCAGCCCCAGCATTTT. Translation gives CASSPGQFQPQHF.

The chain has TRBV4-3 and TRBJ1-2; 7 positions match TRBD1. Per germline, CDR1 LGHNA and CDR2 YSLEER. The CDR3 consists of 15 residues. V lost 3 bases, J lost 2 bases, and 6 bases stayed unmatched. The CDR3 sequence is CASSHQLQGNYGYTF. Here the CDR3 DNA reads TGCGCCAGCAGCCACCAGTTACAGGGGAACTATGGCTACACCTTC.

The rearrangement links TRBV20-1 to TRBJ1-5; D is uncertain. CDR3 length equals 14 residues. Germline CDR1 reads DFQATT; CDR2 reads SNEGSKA (reference sequence). The ends were cut back, 6 bases at V and 2 bases at J, with 14 bases in the middle. The CDR3 nucleotides read TGCAGTGCAAAGTTGAGGGCTGGCAATCAGCCCCAGCATTTT. It specifies CSAKLRAGNQPQHF.

V gene TRBV7-2 combines with J gene TRBJ1-5; no clear D. CDR1 SGHTA and CDR2 FQGNSA come from the germline V gene. This CDR3 spans 15 amino acids. The germline V and J ends were trimmed by 0 bases and 4 bases, with 10 bases remaining between them. CDR3 amino acids: CASSLAASRNQPQHF. CDR3 in DNA: TGTGCCAGCAGCTTAGCCGCCAGCCGAAATCAGCCCCAGCATTTT.

This clonotype was observed at least ten times. The chain couples TRBV11-1 to TRBJ1-1, with D unclear. This CDR3 contains 15 residues. Germline values: CDR1 SGHAT, CDR2 FQDESV (reference sequence). Trimming took off 1 base at V and 0 bases at J, with 9 bases between the two ends. CDR3 bases: TGTGCCAGCAGCTTAGAGGCGGCTGTGAACACTGAAGCTTTCTTT. Translation: CASSLEAAVNTEAFF.

There are many counts of this clonotype. The chain is built from TRBV29-1 and TRBJ2-3, with D maybe TRBD1 (6 bases). Germline V CDR1 and CDR2: SQVTM, ANQGSEA. Trimming stripped 2 bases from V and 4 bases from J, with 16 bases between. CDR3 length equals 15 residues. The DNA for the CDR3 is TGCAGCGTTGAAACAGGGTCAGCGTCTGCAGATACGCAGTATTTT. Its translation is CSVETGSASADTQYF.

This clonotype has at least ten counts. V and J are TRBV30 and TRBJ1-1, with D possibly matching TRBD1 (5 bases). Germline CDR1 reads GTSNPN; CDR2 reads SVGIG (reference sequence). Trimming stripped 8 bases from V and 3 bases from J, with 7 bases between. This CDR3 is 10 amino acids long. CDR3 bases: TGTGCCGGGGGGGACACTGAAGCTTTCTTT. Its protein is CAGGDTEAFF.

In this sample, this clonotype turned up many times. The chain uses TRBV29-1 and TRBJ2-7; 7 nucleotides agree with TRBD1. With 4 bases clipped from V and 2 bases from J, the junction kept 2 bases outside the gene matches. The CDR3 is 12 residues long. From germline, CDR1 is SQVTM and CDR2 ANQGSEA. CDR3 region: CSVVQGTYEQYF. CDR3 DNA sequence: TGCAGCGTTGTACAGGGGACCTACGAGCAGTACTTC.

This clonotype was seen a few times. The J gene is TRBJ2-7, the V gene TRBV6-1; TRBD1 aligns across 9 bases. Per germline, CDR1 MNHNS and CDR2 SASEGT. V lost 6 bases to trimming and J lost 6 bases; unmatched junction nucleotides: 12. The CDR3 is 15 residues long. For the CDR3, the DNA is TGTGCCAGCAGCAAAACCGGGACAGGGAATTTCGAGCAGTACTTC. Its protein product is CASSKTGTGNFEQYF.